What follows are 12 T cell receptor beta chains derived from one specimen sequenced in a study of shared clonotypes between healthy human individuals. Data came from immunoSEQ multiplex PCR; TCRdb stores just in-frame clones and leaves some out. The sample contains 2 million to 2.5 million clones, around 92% of which appear only once. The specimen sequenced was naive CD4+ T cells from PBMCs. Stated subset: CD45RA+ positively selected. These receptors all come from a man between 18 and 29 years old in good health. Some clones in this sample may be carry-over from other donors' samples.

V and J are TRBV28 and TRBJ2-7, with 9 bases identical to TRBD1. The ends lost 3 bases at V and 2 bases at J; junction bases unmatched: 8. The length of the CDR3 is 16 residues. CDR1 MDHEN and CDR2 SYDVKM come from the germline V gene. CDR3 sequence reads: CASSFSGTGYTYEQYF. The CDR3 nucleotides read TGTGCCAGCAGTTTCTCCGGGACAGGGTATACCTACGAGCAGTACTTC.

The rearrangement joins TRBV25-1 to TRBJ2-1, with 13 bases identical to TRBD2. V shed 7 bases and J 7 bases; nucleotides not matched to a gene: 7. Looked up from germline, CDR1 is MGHDK and CDR2 is SYGVNS. This CDR3 contains 15 residues. In nucleotides, the CDR3 is TGTGCCAGCATAGGGGGGACTAGCGGGATTAATGAGCAGTTCTTC. It codes for CASIGGTSGINEQFF.

This chain connects TRBV9 to TRBJ1-3, with D hard to call. V was pared by 3 bases and J by 4 bases, with 8 bases between. This CDR3 contains 13 residues. Germline V gene sequence: CDR1 SGDLS, CDR2 YYNGEE. The CDR3 loop reads CASSAATGNTIYF. In DNA form, the CDR3 reads TGTGCCAGCAGCGCCGCAACAGGAAACACCATATATTTT.

The genes are TRBV6-6 and TRBJ1-2; D is uncertain. V lost 1 base to trimming and J lost 0 bases, with 12 bases between them. Germline lookup yields CDR1 MNHNY and CDR2 SVGAGI (reference sequence). The CDR3 loop spans 16 amino acids. This CDR3 is CASSYFMRTANYGYTF. CDR3 sequence (DNA): TGTGCCAGCAGTTACTTCATGCGGACCGCTAACTATGGCTACACCTTC.

The chain joins TRBV28 to TRBJ2-3; 9 bases map to TRBD2. The CDR3 totals 18 residues. The V segment lost 5 bases and the J segment 6 bases; nucleotides outside the gene matches: 18. The germline V gene encodes CDR1 MDHEN and CDR2 SYDVKM. The CDR3 loop is CASSLIQPWREGGDTQYF. The CDR3 DNA follows: TGTGCCAGCAGTCTGATACAACCTTGGCGGGAGGGGGGCGATACGCAGTATTTT.

This clone was picked up one time. The chain employs TRBV9 and TRBJ2-7; TRBD2 is a possible D gene (6 bases). The CDR3 contains 15 residues. Trimming cost V 0 bases and J 2 bases, with 12 bases left between them. Germline CDR1 reads SGDLS; CDR2 reads YYNGEE. The CDR3 DNA reads TGTGCCAGCAGCGTAGTCGCGGGACCACCCTACGAGCAGTACTTC. The encoded protein is CASSVVAGPPYEQYF.

The chain uses TRBV7-2 and TRBJ2-7; perhaps TRBD1 as D (7 bases). The germline gives CDR1 SGHTA, CDR2 FQGNSA. Trimming shortened V by 4 bases and J by 3 bases, and 16 bases separated the two germline ends. The CDR3 is 15 amino acids. CDR3 sequence: CASSSGGQFLYEQYF. The CDR3 DNA reads as TGTGCCAGCAGCTCCGGGGGACAGTTCCTCTACGAGCAGTACTTC.

The count of this clone is one. The V gene is TRBV5-8, the J gene TRBJ2-3; 9 nucleotides align to TRBD2. CDR3 size: 16 residues. With 4 bases clipped from V and 0 bases from J, the junction kept 6 bases outside the gene matches. In germline, CDR1 is SGHTS, CDR2 YDEGEE. The CDR3 loop reads CASSGGTSISTDTQYF. CDR3 in DNA: TGTGCCAGCAGCGGAGGGACTAGCATTAGCACAGATACGCAGTATTTT.

This clone appeared once. This chain links TRBV11-1 with TRBJ2-7; D may correspond to TRBD1 or TRBD2 (5 bases each). The CDR3 has 15 residues. Germline V gene lookup returns CDR1 SGHAT and CDR2 FQDESV (reference sequence). Trimming shortened V by 1 base and J by 0 bases, and 10 bases separated the two germline ends. CDR3 amino acids: CASSLGSGSSYEQYF. The CDR3 DNA reads as TGTGCCAGCAGCTTAGGGTCAGGGAGCTCCTACGAGCAGTACTTC.

This clone was detected once. The chain joins TRBV6-6 to TRBJ2-1, with a possible D match to TRBD2 (5 bases). V was clipped by 7 bases and J by 5 bases, with 15 bases between them. The CDR3 is made up of 14 amino acids. Germline lookup yields CDR1 MNHNY and CDR2 SVGAGI (reference sequence). The DNA for the CDR3 is TGTGCCAGCACCCGGACTGGGTGGAACAATGAGCAGTTCTTC. This codes for CASTRTGWNNEQFF.

This clone was detected only once. The chain couples TRBV7-2 to TRBJ1-2; unclear D gene. Germline values: CDR1 SGHTA, CDR2 FQGNSA. V was clipped by 1 base and J by 5 bases, with 14 bases between them. This CDR3 region has 15 residues. CDR3 nucleotide sequence: TGTGCCAGCAGCTTAGAGCCCGCGATCGGGTATGGCTACACCTTC. It codes for CASSLEPAIGYGYTF.

J is TRBJ2-5 and V is TRBV5-3; no firm D call. TRBV5-3 falls under the ORF class, with uncertain function. V was cut by 5 bases and J by 5 bases, with 16 bases left in between. The CDR3 runs 14 residues. The CDR3 DNA is TGTGCCAGAAGACATAGTGACTCGGAGGAGACCCAGTACTTC. Translated, it gives CARRHSDSEETQYF.